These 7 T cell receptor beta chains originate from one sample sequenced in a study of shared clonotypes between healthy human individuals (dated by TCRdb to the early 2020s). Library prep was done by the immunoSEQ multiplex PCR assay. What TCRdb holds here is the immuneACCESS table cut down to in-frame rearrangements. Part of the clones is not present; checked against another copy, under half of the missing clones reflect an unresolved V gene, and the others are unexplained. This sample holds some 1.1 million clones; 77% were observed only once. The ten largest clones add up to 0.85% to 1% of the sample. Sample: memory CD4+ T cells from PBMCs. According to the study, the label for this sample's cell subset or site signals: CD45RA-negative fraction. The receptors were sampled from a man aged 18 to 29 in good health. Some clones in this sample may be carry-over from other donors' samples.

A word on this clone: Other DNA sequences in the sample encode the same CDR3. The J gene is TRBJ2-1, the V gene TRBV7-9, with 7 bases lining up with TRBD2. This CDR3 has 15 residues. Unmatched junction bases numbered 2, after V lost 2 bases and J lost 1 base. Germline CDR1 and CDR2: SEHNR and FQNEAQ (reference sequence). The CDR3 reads CASSLIGGSYNEQFF. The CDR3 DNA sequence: TGTGCCAGCAGCTTAATCGGGGGGTCCTACAATGAGCAGTTCTTC.

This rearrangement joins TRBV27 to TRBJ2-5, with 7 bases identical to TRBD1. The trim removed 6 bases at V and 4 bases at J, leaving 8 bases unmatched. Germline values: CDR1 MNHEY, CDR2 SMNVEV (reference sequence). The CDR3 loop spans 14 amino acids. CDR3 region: CASRNQGVGETQYF. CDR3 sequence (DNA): TGTGCCAGCAGAAATCAGGGGGTGGGAGAGACCCAGTACTTC.

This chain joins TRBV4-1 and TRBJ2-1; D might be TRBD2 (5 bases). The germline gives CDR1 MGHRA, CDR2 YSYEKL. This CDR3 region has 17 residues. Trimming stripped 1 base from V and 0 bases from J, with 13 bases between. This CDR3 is CASSQAGLASSYNEQFF. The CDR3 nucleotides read TGCGCCAGCAGCCAAGCGGGGTTAGCCAGCTCCTACAATGAGCAGTTCTTC.

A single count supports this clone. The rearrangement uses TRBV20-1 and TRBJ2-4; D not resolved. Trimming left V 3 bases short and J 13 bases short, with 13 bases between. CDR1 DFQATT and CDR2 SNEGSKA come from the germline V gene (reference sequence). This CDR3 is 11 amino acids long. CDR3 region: CSARVEAAQYF. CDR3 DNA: TGCAGTGCTAGGGTGGAAGCAGCCCAGTACTTC.

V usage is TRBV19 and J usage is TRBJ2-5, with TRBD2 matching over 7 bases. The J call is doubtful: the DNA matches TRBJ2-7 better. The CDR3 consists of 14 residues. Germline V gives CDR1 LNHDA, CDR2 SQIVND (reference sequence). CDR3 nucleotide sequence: TGTGCCAGTAGTATAGGGCGGGGGTCCCACGAGCAGTACTTC. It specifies CASSIGRGSHEQYF.

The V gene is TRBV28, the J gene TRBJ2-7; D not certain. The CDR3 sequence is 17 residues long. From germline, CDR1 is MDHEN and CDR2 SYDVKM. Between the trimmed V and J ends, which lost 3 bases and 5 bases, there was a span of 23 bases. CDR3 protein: CASSLRSVFSVFHEQYF. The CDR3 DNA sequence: TGTGCCAGCAGTTTGAGAAGCGTCTTTTCGGTTTTCCACGAGCAGTACTTC.

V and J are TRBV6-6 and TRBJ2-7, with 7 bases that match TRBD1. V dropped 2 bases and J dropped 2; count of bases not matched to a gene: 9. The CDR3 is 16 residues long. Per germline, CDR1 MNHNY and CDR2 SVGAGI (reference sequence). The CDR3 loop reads CASSYLGTVSPYEQYF. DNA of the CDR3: TGTGCCAGCAGTTACCTAGGGACAGTTTCTCCCTACGAGCAGTACTTC.